Given below is one T cell receptor beta chain in context. In germline, CDR1 is GTSNPN, CDR2 SVGIG (reference sequence). With V trimmed by 3 bases and J by 4 bases, 5 bases remained unmatched. The CDR3 is 15 amino acids. The table came from immunoSEQ multiplex PCR; TCRdb's copy has only in-frame clones and leaves some out. The sample has around 690,000 clones; less than 95% are singletons. The data were taken from a study of shared clonotypes between healthy human individuals. This sequence joins TRBV30 and TRBJ2-2, with TRBD2 matching 10 bases. Material for sequencing was memory CD8+ T cells from PBMCs. As for subset: CD45RO+ cells pooled with CCR7-negative TemRA cells. The sequence was obtained from a man between 18 and 35 years old in good health. Some clones in this sample may be carry-over from other donors' samples. The CDR3 here is CAWSQAGGGTGELFF. CDR3 nucleotides: TGTGCCTGGAGCCAAGCGGGAGGGGGCACCGGGGAGCTGTTTTTT.